A single sample is the source of the 24 T cell receptor beta chains below, sequenced in a study of T-cell reconstitution after alpha-beta-depleted transplantation in children. As it was prepared, the TCRbeta library received unique molecular identifiers. TCRdb re-called the PCR reads with MiXCR, one entry per CDR3 protein. Of nearly 400,000 distinct CDR3 sequences in the sample, roughly 21% were seen once. Sample: PBMCs from the stem cell graft donor, taken from the stem cell graft. The source of these receptors is a human donor who donated a stem cell graft to a child with acute myeloid leukemia.

This clonotype was recorded at least ten times. This chain links TRBV7-2 with TRBJ2-1, with 8 bases matching TRBD2. V lost 5 bases to trimming and J lost 4 bases; unmatched junction nucleotides: 10. This CDR3 has 16 amino acids. Germline V gene sequence: CDR1 SGHTA, CDR2 FQGNSA. The CDR3 DNA is TGTGCCAGCAGCCCCCGGGGGGGCGGGGGTTACAATGAGCAGTTCTTC. The encoded protein is CASSPRGGGGYNEQFF.

This clonotype was detected a few times. This chain joins TRBV25-1 and TRBJ1-3; no reliable D call. V lost 0 bases, J lost 0 bases, and 9 bases lay in between. This CDR3 spans 16 amino acids. Germline V gene lookup returns CDR1 MGHDK and CDR2 SYGVNS. The CDR3 here is CASSEYAEGSGNTIYF. DNA for the CDR3: TGTGCCAGCAGTGAATACGCGGAGGGCTCTGGAAACACCATATATTTT.

The chain links TRBV15 to TRBJ2-7, with D maybe TRBD2 (6 bases). V dropped 0 bases and J dropped 3 bases, with 9 bases sitting between them. This CDR3 contains 14 residues. CDR1 LNHNV and CDR2 YYDKDF come from the germline V gene (reference sequence). The CDR3 nucleotides read TGTGCCACCAGCAGAGATGGGAGGTACTACGAGCAGTACTTC. Its translation: CATSRDGRYYEQYF. Full variable domain (rest looked up from reference TRBV15 and TRBJ2-7): DAMVIQNPRYQVTQFGKPVTLSCSQTLNHNVMYWYQQKSSQAPKLLFHYYDKDFNNEADTPDNFQSRRPNTSFCFLDIRSPGLGDTAMYLCATSRDGRYYEQYFGPGTRLTVT.

There are a few counts of this clonotype. The V call is TRBV7-2, the J call TRBJ2-5; D not certain. CDR1 and CDR2 from the germline V gene are SGHTA and FQGNSA. Trimming shortened V by 1 base and J by 5 bases, and 8 bases separated the two germline ends. The CDR3 is 13 amino acids. The CDR3: CASSLGTPETQYF. The CDR3 DNA reads as TGTGCCAGCAGCTTAGGCACACCGGAGACCCAGTACTTC.

This clonotype occurred many times. The chain links TRBV20-1 to TRBJ2-5; 13 bases agree with TRBD2. V lost 7 bases and J lost 7; bases outside the gene matches: 9. Germline-derived CDR1 and CDR2 are DFQATT and SNEGSKA (reference sequence). The CDR3 is made up of 14 amino acids. CDR3 sequence: CSGRTSGSRATQYF. The CDR3 DNA reads as TGCAGTGGCCGGACTAGCGGGAGTCGGGCGACCCAGTACTTC.

This clonotype has ten or more counts. This sequence joins TRBV29-1 and TRBJ2-7; 11 bases are shared with TRBD2. V was clipped by 7 bases and J by 2 bases; unmatched bases: 10. The length of the CDR3 is 15 residues. The V gene's germline CDR1 is SQVTM and CDR2 ANQGSEA. CDR3 sequence reads: CSGQSLAGDPYEQYF. The CDR3 nucleotides read TGCAGCGGCCAATCACTAGCGGGAGACCCCTACGAGCAGTACTTC.

The CDR3 protein is CASSFQLLSSGPPHEQYF. DNA for the CDR3: TGTGCCAGCAGCTTCCAGCTCCTGTCTAGCGGACCCCCCCACGAGCAGTACTTC. The rearrangement joins TRBV7-8 to TRBJ2-7, with 7 nucleotides matching TRBD2. V lost 3 bases, J lost 5 bases, and 19 bases stayed unmatched. From germline, CDR1 is SGHVS and CDR2 FQNEAQ. The CDR3 covers 18 residues.

This chain connects TRBV4-1 to TRBJ2-1, with D possibly TRBD2 on 6 matching bases. CDR1 MGHRA and CDR2 YSYEKL come from the germline V gene. This CDR3 is 15 amino acids long. V lost 0 bases, J lost 9 bases, and 15 bases lay in between. The CDR3 DNA sequence: TGCGCCAGCAGCCAAGACTTAGGACTATCTGGTGAGCAGTTCTTC. Amino acids: CASSQDLGLSGEQFF.

V usage is TRBV25-1 and J usage is TRBJ1-4; D is ambiguous. V gave up 1 base and J gave up 3 bases, with 12 bases separating them. Germline CDR1 reads MGHDK; CDR2 reads SYGVNS. This CDR3 has 16 amino acids. CDR3 residues: CASSESQKVSNEKLFF. CDR3 coding DNA: TGTGCCAGCAGTGAATCACAAAAAGTATCTAATGAAAAACTGTTTTTT.

This chain uses TRBV27 with TRBJ2-1; 7 bases are shared with TRBD2. This CDR3 is 16 amino acids long. The J segment lost 1 base and the V segment lost 5 bases, leaving 8 bases of the junction unmatched. Looked up from germline, CDR1 is MNHEY and CDR2 is SMNVEV (reference sequence). Here the CDR3 reads CASSRTQRESYNEQFF. In nucleotides, the CDR3 is TGTGCCAGCAGTCGCACGCAGCGGGAATCCTACAATGAGCAGTTCTTC.

This clonotype was seen a handful of times. V and J are TRBV7-6 and TRBJ2-1; 7 positions agree with TRBD2. The trim removed 5 bases at V and 9 bases at J, leaving 7 bases unmatched. The CDR3 is made up of 13 amino acids. Germline V gene data show CDR1 as SGHVS and CDR2 as FNYEAQ. CDR3 loop: CASSRRTSGEQFF. CDR3 sequence (DNA): TGTGCCAGCAGCCGGCGGACTAGTGGTGAGCAGTTCTTC.

The gene calls are TRBV24-1 and TRBJ2-1; D unclear. The germline CDR1 and CDR2 sequences are KGHDR and SFDVKD. This CDR3 is built from 14 residues. The V gene lost 3 bases and the J gene lost 9 bases, with 14 bases spanning the gap. CDR3 nucleotide sequence: TGTGCCACCAGTGATCCCTCGGGTTCTGTTGAGCAGTTCTTC. It translates to CATSDPSGSVEQFF.

J is TRBJ2-2 and V is TRBV7-6; D is undetermined. V dropped 0 bases and J dropped 7 bases, with 6 bases sitting between them. This CDR3 is built from 13 residues. Germline V gene lookup returns CDR1 SGHVS and CDR2 FNYEAQ. The CDR3 is CASSLAYFGELFF. CDR3 DNA: TGTGCCAGCAGCTTAGCTTACTTCGGGGAGCTGTTTTTT.

The chain carries TRBV15 and TRBJ2-2; D perhaps matches TRBD2 (7 bases). The CDR3 contains 17 residues. V lost 0 bases to trimming and J lost 0 bases, with 11 bases between them. Germline CDR1 reads LNHNV; CDR2 reads YYDKDF (reference sequence). This CDR3 is CATSRERGGANTGELFF. The CDR3 DNA follows: TGTGCCACCAGCAGAGAAAGGGGGGGCGCGAACACCGGGGAGCTGTTTTTT.

This chain joins TRBV4-1 and TRBJ2-7; tentatively, D is TRBD1 (6 bases). The CDR3 consists of 13 residues. In germline, CDR1 is MGHRA, CDR2 YSYEKL. V was cut by 5 bases and J by 2 bases, with 10 bases left in between. The CDR3 nucleotides read TGCGCCAGCAGCGAGAGGGGGACCTACGAGCAGTACTTC. This encodes CASSERGTYEQYF.

The genes are TRBV3-1 and TRBJ1-1; D not certain. V was pared by 9 bases and J by 2 bases, with 13 bases between. This CDR3 spans 13 amino acids. CDR1 LGHDT and CDR2 YNNKEL come from the germline V gene (reference sequence). For the CDR3, the DNA is TGTGCCAGTCAAAACACGGCTAACACTGAAGCTTTCTTT. Translation gives CASQNTANTEAFF.

Many counts were recorded for this clonotype. The J gene is TRBJ2-7, the V gene TRBV10-3; no reliable D call. Trimming shortened V by 2 bases and J by 3 bases, and 5 bases separated the two germline ends. CDR3 length: 12 residues. Germline assignment: CDR1 ENHRY and CDR2 SYGVKD. The CDR3 DNA reads as TGTGCCATCAGTGAGGTTAGCTACGAGCAGTACTTC. Translating gives CAISEVSYEQYF.

In this sample, this clonotype turned up many times. V gene TRBV20-1 combines with J gene TRBJ1-2; no definite D call. The CDR3 is 14 residues long. Germline loops: CDR1 DFQATT, CDR2 SNEGSKA (reference sequence). Trimming shortened V by 6 bases and J by 4 bases, and 18 bases separated the two germline ends. In DNA form, the CDR3 reads TGCAGTGCCGCCGACCTAGTTTCCCTCTATGGCTACACCTTC. Translation: CSAADLVSLYGYTF.

The gene calls are TRBV25-1 and TRBJ2-3; TRBD1 matches at 7 bases. Per germline, CDR1 MGHDK and CDR2 SYGVNS. The CDR3 totals 16 residues. V shed 4 bases and J 2 bases; nucleotides not matched to a gene: 9. CDR3 in DNA: TGTGCCAGCAGTGCTCAAACGGGACAGAACACAGATACGCAGTATTTT. Its protein product is CASSAQTGQNTDTQYF.

This clonotype was recorded a few times. V usage is TRBV27 and J usage is TRBJ2-7, with 15 bases identical to TRBD2. This CDR3 has 17 amino acids. The germline V gene has CDR1 MNHEY and CDR2 SMNVEV (reference sequence). V shed 7 bases, J shed 5 bases, and the junction held 12 bases outside the gene matches. CDR3 nucleotide sequence: TGTGCCAGCACCCCCCTAGGACTAGCGGGAGGGTGGAACGAGCAGTACTTC. It encodes CASTPLGLAGGWNEQYF.

In this sample, this clonotype turned up a few times. This sequence joins TRBV24-1 and TRBJ2-7, with no clear D. In germline, CDR1 is KGHDR, CDR2 SFDVKD. V gave up 3 bases and J gave up 7 bases, with 9 bases separating them. The CDR3 is made up of 12 amino acids. CDR3 region: CATSDPLGEQYF. CDR3 nucleotide sequence: TGTGCCACCAGTGATCCGTTGGGGGAGCAGTACTTC.

This clonotype showed up many times. CDR3 sequence reads: CASSPPTSGRMNEQYF. The CDR3 coding sequence is TGTGCCAGCAGTCCGCCGACTAGCGGGAGGATGAACGAGCAGTACTTC. The chain joins TRBV12-3 or TRBV12-4 to TRBJ2-7; TRBD2 agrees at 13 bases. There are 16 residues in the CDR3. V dropped 5 bases and J dropped 5; count of bases not matched to a gene: 9.

The chain links TRBV18 to TRBJ2-3; 9 positions match TRBD1. CDR1 and CDR2 (germline): KGHSH, LQKENI. The CDR3 is made up of 15 amino acids. After removal of 5 bases from V and 10 bases from J, the junction contained 13 bases not matched to a gene. CDR3 amino acids: CASSRTGEEGSAQYF. CDR3 coding DNA: TGTGCCAGCTCAAGGACAGGGGAGGAAGGTAGTGCGCAGTATTTT.

This clonotype was counted only a few times. The chain has TRBV28 and TRBJ1-1, with D unclear. The CDR3 totals 12 residues. Germline V gives CDR1 MDHEN, CDR2 SYDVKM. Trimming stripped 10 bases from V and 7 bases from J, with 16 bases between. The DNA of the CDR3 is TGTGCCATCACGGCGGGCGGGAGTGAAGCTTTCTTT. This codes for CAITAGGSEAFF.